A single sample gave rise to the 25 T cell receptor beta chains below, sequenced in a study of OX40 agonist ivuxolimab in advanced cancers. Data came from immunoSEQ multiplex PCR; TCRdb stores just in-frame clones and leaves some out. The sample contains around 88,000 clones, under 95% of which appear only once. Sequenced here: CD4+ or CD8+ T cells sorted from blood, sampled in a trial of the OX40 agonist ivuxolimab. These receptor sequences come from an adult with an advanced solid tumor such as melanoma, head and neck, liver or kidney cancer.

The V call is TRBV12-5, the J call TRBJ2-1; 7 bases line up with TRBD2. Losses at the gene ends were 6 bases for V and 8 bases for J; bases not matched to a gene: 13. Germline CDR1 LGHNT, CDR2 FRNRAP. The CDR3 has 15 amino acids. CDR3 DNA sequence: TGTGCTAGTGGGTCTTGGGAGGGAGTACGGGATGAGCAGTTCTTC. Its protein is CASGSWEGVRDEQFF.

The chain has TRBV19 and TRBJ2-3; D remains ambiguous. The germline V gene encodes CDR1 LNHDA and CDR2 SQIVND (reference sequence). CDR3 length equals 13 residues. V dropped 4 bases and J dropped 6 bases, with 11 bases sitting between them. Written as DNA, the CDR3 is TGTGCCAGTAGTAGGACGGCCTCCGATACGCAGTATTTT. Translation gives CASSRTASDTQYF.

The gene calls are TRBV11-1 and TRBJ2-7; D call uncertain. The CDR3 extends over 13 amino acids. Germline V gives CDR1 SGHAT, CDR2 FQDESV (reference sequence). Trimming removed 5 bases at V and 3 bases at J, with 11 bases between. Here the CDR3 reads CASSKAWGYEQYF. The CDR3, as DNA: TGTGCCAGCAGCAAAGCCTGGGGCTACGAGCAGTACTTC.

In its sample, this clone was seen a few times. The chain combines TRBV5-1 with TRBJ2-1; D possibly matches TRBD1 or TRBD2 (5 bases each). The CDR3 covers 15 residues. Trimming left V 4 bases short and J 8 bases short, with 19 bases between. Germline V gene data show CDR1 as SGHRS and CDR2 as YFSETQ. The CDR3 region has the DNA TGCGCCAGCAGCCCCCGGGACGGGCTAATCGATGAGCAGTTCTTC. This gives the protein CASSPRDGLIDEQFF.

The rearrangement links TRBV10-1 to TRBJ2-3; D unresolved. V was clipped by 10 bases and J by 1 base, with 9 bases between them. Germline V gives CDR1 WNHNN, CDR2 SYGVQD (reference sequence). There are 12 residues in the CDR3. CDR3 amino acids: CATAPGTDTQYF. CDR3 DNA sequence: TGCGCCACCGCACCCGGCACAGATACGCAGTATTTT.

The V call is TRBV27, the J call TRBJ1-3; D not certain. V was pared by 0 bases and J by 2 bases, with 14 bases between. The CDR3 covers 17 residues. From germline, CDR1 is MNHEY and CDR2 SMNVEV (reference sequence). The CDR3 DNA is TGTGCCAGCAGTTTATCTGCCGGGATCGAAACTGGAAACACCATATATTTT. Protein: CASSLSAGIETGNTIYF.

The chain employs TRBV11-2 and TRBJ2-1, with 9 bases that match TRBD2. The CDR3 sequence is 15 residues long. V was pared by 3 bases and J by 4 bases, with 4 bases of the junction left unmatched. Germline CDR1 reads SGHAT; CDR2 reads FQNNGV. CDR3 nucleotides: TGTGCCAGCAGCTTTAGCGGGGGACTATACAATGAGCAGTTCTTC. Its protein is CASSFSGGLYNEQFF. Supplemented by reference TRBV11-2 and TRBJ2-1, the full variable domain reads EAGVAQSPRYKIIEKRQSVAFWCNPISGHATLYWYQQILGQGPKLLIQFQNNGVVDDSQLPKDRFSAERLKGVDSTLKIQPAKLEDSAVYLCASSFSGGLYNEQFFGPGTRLTVL.

This clone has only one observation. V usage is TRBV9 and J usage is TRBJ2-7; possibly TRBD1 for D (5 bases). V was pared by 0 bases and J by 0 bases, with 10 bases between. The germline gives CDR1 SGDLS, CDR2 YYNGEE. The CDR3 runs to 15 residues. Here the CDR3 DNA reads TGTGCCAGCAGCGTAGGACAGTACCCCTCCTACGAGCAGTACTTC. Translated, it gives CASSVGQYPSYEQYF.

The chain couples TRBV5-6 to TRBJ1-3, with unresolved D. Trimming left V 4 bases short and J 0 bases short, with 11 bases between. This CDR3 has 15 residues. The germline V gene encodes CDR1 SGHDT and CDR2 YYEEEE. CDR3 region: CASSRTESSGNTIYF. The DNA of the CDR3 is TGTGCCAGCAGCCGAACAGAAAGCTCTGGAAACACCATATATTTT.

The V call is TRBV27, the J call TRBJ1-5; D perhaps matches TRBD1 (5 bases). V dropped 4 bases and J dropped 7 bases, with 11 bases sitting between them. Germline lookup yields CDR1 MNHEY and CDR2 SMNVEV (reference sequence). CDR3 length equals 13 residues. CDR3 nucleotide sequence: TGTGCCAGCAGTTACGACAGTCTCCAGCCCCAGCATTTT. Translated, it gives CASSYDSLQPQHF.

This chain uses TRBV5-1 with TRBJ1-2; no clear D. This CDR3 has 17 amino acids. Between the trimmed V and J ends, which lost 4 bases and 1 base, there was a span of 20 bases. CDR1 and CDR2 from the germline V gene are SGHRS and YFSETQ. DNA of the CDR3: TGCGCCAGCAGCGTAGACGGACGCGGCCGTTATAACTATGGCTACACCTTC. This codes for CASSVDGRGRYNYGYTF.

The chain recombines TRBV30 with TRBJ2-7; possibly TRBD1 for D (6 bases). V was cut by 5 bases and J by 1 base, with 18 bases left in between. CDR1 GTSNPN and CDR2 SVGIG come from the germline V gene (reference sequence). The CDR3 loop spans 15 amino acids. The CDR3 nucleotides read TGTGCCTGGGAAGGGGACCAAGGGGGATCCTACGAGCAGTACTTC. This gives the protein CAWEGDQGGSYEQYF.

This sequence joins TRBV7-3 and TRBJ2-7; D is tentatively TRBD1 or TRBD2 (5 bases each). The CDR3 runs to 13 residues. Germline CDR1 and CDR2: SGHTA and FQGTGA. Between the trimmed V and J ends, which lost 2 bases and 2 bases, there was a span of 7 bases. CDR3 DNA: TGTGCCAGCAGCTTAGAGGGGCCCTACGAGCAGTACTTC. Protein: CASSLEGPYEQYF.

V is TRBV6-1 and J is TRBJ1-4; 8 positions agree with TRBD1. CDR1 is MNHNS, CDR2 SASEGT, per germline. This CDR3 has 15 residues. V was pared by 1 base and J by 7 bases, with 5 bases of the junction left unmatched. The CDR3: CASSEDSGGGEKLFF. The CDR3 DNA follows: TGTGCCAGCAGTGAAGATTCAGGGGGCGGTGAAAAACTGTTTTTT.

The chain carries TRBV6-1 and TRBJ1-5, with TRBD1 as a possible D gene (6 bases). CDR1 and CDR2 from the germline V gene are MNHNS and SASEGT. The CDR3 spans 15 residues. The V and J ends lost 2 bases and 1 base respectively, with 9 bases between them. The CDR3: CASSEPGVSNQPQHF. In nucleotides, the CDR3 is TGTGCCAGCAGTGAACCAGGGGTCAGCAATCAGCCCCAGCATTTT.

The chain links TRBV7-2 to TRBJ2-1, with D perhaps matching TRBD1 (5 bases). CDR1 and CDR2 (germline): SGHTA, FQGNSA. Between the trimmed V and J ends, which lost 0 bases and 2 bases, there was a span of 8 bases. The CDR3 contains 15 residues. The CDR3 region has the DNA TGTGCCAGCAGCTTAGCGGCAGGGACCTACAATGAGCAGTTCTTC. Its translation: CASSLAAGTYNEQFF.

The chain joins TRBV2 to TRBJ1-2; D uncertain. CDR1 SNHLY and CDR2 FYNNEI come from the germline V gene. V was shortened by 6 bases and J by 1 base, with 9 bases between the two germline ends. This CDR3 region has 13 residues. The CDR3 DNA reads as TGTGCCAGCAGAGGACTGAGTAACTATGGCTACACCTTC. Encoded protein: CASRGLSNYGYTF.

The CDR3 here is CASSPGLASSYEQYF. CDR3 bases: TGTGCCAGCAGCCCCGGACTAGCGTCCTCCTACGAGCAGTACTTC. The V call is TRBV6-1, the J call TRBJ2-7; 9 nucleotides match TRBD2. The CDR3 has 15 amino acids. The V segment lost 6 bases and the J segment 0 bases; nucleotides outside the gene matches: 6. Germline loops: CDR1 MNHNS, CDR2 SASEGT.

CDR3 amino acids: CASSLDRENYGYTF. CDR3 nucleotides: TGTGCCAGCAGTCTGGACAGGGAAAACTATGGCTACACCTTC. This sequence joins TRBV6-1 and TRBJ1-2; 8 bases fit TRBD1. In germline, CDR1 is MNHNS, CDR2 SASEGT. CDR3 length: 14 amino acids. V lost 5 bases, J lost 2 bases, and 4 bases stayed unmatched.

This chain connects TRBV6-1 to TRBJ1-6, with 8 positions matching TRBD1. Germline CDR1 MNHNS, CDR2 SASEGT. This CDR3 spans 14 amino acids. Unmatched junction bases numbered 2, after V lost 3 bases and J lost 7 bases. This CDR3 reads CASSENRGNSPLHF. The CDR3 coding sequence is TGTGCCAGCAGTGAGAACAGGGGGAATTCACCCCTCCACTTT.

The V call is TRBV19, the J call TRBJ2-5; TRBD2 agrees at 9 bases. J gave up 4 bases and V 2 bases, and 11 bases lay outside the gene matches. The germline V gene encodes CDR1 LNHDA and CDR2 SQIVND (reference sequence). CDR3 length equals 17 residues. The DNA for the CDR3 is TGTGCCAGTAGTATACTAGCGGGAACCCCTCCGGGAGAGACCCAGTACTTC. Its translation: CASSILAGTPPGETQYF.

The V call is TRBV11-3, the J call TRBJ2-2; 9 positions match TRBD2. The CDR3 is made up of 15 amino acids. V lost 4 bases and J lost 5; bases outside the gene matches: 5. The germline V gene encodes CDR1 SGHNT and CDR2 YENEEA. The CDR3 DNA sequence: TGTGCCAGCAGCTCAGTAGCGGGAGCTACCGGGGAGCTGTTTTTT. Protein: CASSSVAGATGELFF.

The chain recombines TRBV19 with TRBJ1-4, with TRBD1 as a possible D gene (6 bases). The CDR3 sequence is 14 residues long. Germline CDR1 is LNHDA and CDR2 is SQIVND (reference sequence). Deletions cut 5 bases from V and 8 bases from J, with 15 bases between. The CDR3 region has the DNA TGTGCCAGTAGTCCCGGGGGGCTTCGGGAAAAACTGTTTTTT. It is translated as CASSPGGLREKLFF.

V gene TRBV18 combines with J gene TRBJ2-2; 8 bases line up with TRBD2. The CDR3 spans 15 residues. Per germline, CDR1 KGHSH and CDR2 LQKENI. The ends lost 2 bases at V and 3 bases at J; junction bases unmatched: 2. CDR3 nucleotide sequence: TGTGCCAGCTCACCATCGGGAGGGGACACCGGGGAGCTGTTTTTT. It specifies CASSPSGGDTGELFF.

This sequence joins TRBV11-1 and TRBJ2-6; tentative D call: TRBD1 (5 bases). Germline V gene sequence: CDR1 SGHAT, CDR2 FQDESV (reference sequence). V was clipped by 1 base and J by 2 bases, with 9 bases between them. The CDR3 is 16 residues long. CDR3: CASSLVVGPGANVLTF. The CDR3 DNA follows: TGTGCCAGCAGCTTAGTTGTGGGGCCTGGGGCCAACGTCCTGACTTTC.